The 10 T cell receptor beta chains given below trace back to one sample, sequenced in a study of cytomegalovirus exposure and HLA in healthy donors. 13 Jbeta primers and 60 Vbeta primers were used for the PCR. TCRdb keeps only in-frame clones here, not all; method: immunoSEQ multiplex PCR. Its table lists approximately 80,000 clones. The sample taken for sequencing was PBMCs. The receptors originated from a woman aged 30 to 39 in good health and CMV-seronegative.

A remark on this clone: The sample carries other DNA sequences with the same CDR3. The J gene is TRBJ2-1, the V gene TRBV11-2; 10 bases align to TRBD1. This CDR3 is built from 15 residues. CDR1 is SGHAT, CDR2 FQNNGV, per germline. V shed 3 bases and J 8 bases; nucleotides not matched to a gene: 7. In nucleotides, the CDR3 is TGTGCCAGCAGCTTCAGACAGGGGGCGATTTATGAGCAGTTCTTC. Its protein product is CASSFRQGAIYEQFF. The whole variable domain, remainder taken from reference TRBV11-2 and TRBJ2-1, is EAGVAQSPRYKIIEKRQSVAFWCNPISGHATLYWYQQILGQGPKLLIQFQNNGVVDDSQLPKDRFSAERLKGVDSTLKIQPAKLEDSAVYLCASSFRQGAIYEQFFGPGTRLTVL.

V usage is TRBV27 and J usage is TRBJ2-2; no firm D call. Trimming removed 3 bases from V and 7 bases from J, with 9 bases in between. The germline V gene has CDR1 MNHEY and CDR2 SMNVEV (reference sequence). This CDR3 region has 13 residues. The CDR3 reads CASSFNSYGELFF. For the CDR3, the DNA is TGTGCCAGCAGTTTCAACAGCTACGGGGAGCTGTTTTTT.

The gene calls are TRBV5-1 and TRBJ2-1, with TRBD2 matching 12 bases. There are 15 residues in the CDR3. V was pared by 7 bases and J by 5 bases, with 7 bases of the junction left unmatched. CDR1 and CDR2 (germline): SGHRS, YFSETQ. CDR3 nucleotides: TGCGCCAGCCGGACTAGCGGGAAAGCTAACAATGAGCAGTTCTTC. Translation gives CASRTSGKANNEQFF.

This chain uses TRBV21-1 with TRBJ1-2; the D call of TRBD1 is as the table states it, not checked on the DNA. TRBV21-1 corresponds to a pseudogene. The CDR3 totals 14 residues. CDR3 sequence: CASSKGETSNGYTF. The CDR3 coding sequence is TGTGCCAGCAGCAAAGGTGAGACAAGCAATGGCTACACCTTC.

Regarding this clone: Other DNA sequences in this sample translate to the same CDR3. The chain joins TRBV27 to TRBJ2-7; 7 nucleotides agree with TRBD1. In germline, CDR1 is MNHEY, CDR2 SMNVEV (reference sequence). The trim removed 3 bases at V and 2 bases at J, leaving 4 bases unmatched. CDR3 length: 14 amino acids. The CDR3 DNA reads TGTGCCAGCAGTTTCCGGGACAGCCCCTACGAGCAGTACTTC. Its protein product is CASSFRDSPYEQYF.

V and J are TRBV11-1 and TRBJ2-3; 10 bases are shared with TRBD1. Germline CDR1 and CDR2: SGHAT and FQDESV (reference sequence). V lost 6 bases to trimming and J lost 4 bases; unmatched junction nucleotides: 7. The CDR3 length is 15 residues. The CDR3 region is CASRSDGTGADTQYF. CDR3 DNA: TGTGCCAGCAGATCTGACGGGACAGGGGCAGATACGCAGTATTTT.

The chain links TRBV7-6 to TRBJ2-7; TRBD1 agrees at 8 bases. The germline CDR1 and CDR2 sequences are SGHVS and FNYEAQ. The CDR3 length is 15 residues. Germline trimming cut 4 bases from V and 1 base from J; bases unmatched to any gene: 6. The CDR3 DNA sequence: TGTGCCAGCAGCTCACGGACAGGGTTTTCCTACGAGCAGTACTTC. Protein: CASSSRTGFSYEQYF.

The chain recombines TRBV6-1 with TRBJ2-3, with TRBD2 matching over 12 bases. This CDR3 spans 18 amino acids. Germline CDR1 and CDR2: MNHNS and SASEGT. The ends lost 3 bases at V and 3 bases at J; junction bases unmatched: 10. The CDR3 region has the DNA TGTGCCAGCAGTGACGAACCCCCACTAGCGGGGGGTACAGATACGCAGTATTTT. It is translated as CASSDEPPLAGGTDTQYF.

This chain joins TRBV12-5 and TRBJ2-2; tentative D call: TRBD2 (5 bases). There are 16 residues in the CDR3. The V gene's germline CDR1 is LGHNT and CDR2 FRNRAP. Deletions cut 3 bases from V and 3 bases from J, with 14 bases between. In DNA, the CDR3 is TGTGCTAGTGGTTTCCTAGCCGGGATGGACACCGGGGAGCTGTTTTTT. It specifies CASGFLAGMDTGELFF.

The rearrangement links TRBV11-2 to TRBJ1-1; D might be TRBD1 (5 bases). V lost 3 bases and J 1 base, leaving 12 bases between the germline ends. CDR1 is SGHAT and CDR2 is FQNNGV in the germline V gene. This CDR3 is 15 amino acids long. This CDR3 reads CASSFDDRRNTEAFF. CDR3 in DNA: TGTGCCAGCAGCTTCGATGACAGACGGAACACTGAAGCTTTCTTT. The variable domain in full, completed from reference TRBV11-2 and TRBJ1-1, reads EAGVAQSPRYKIIEKRQSVAFWCNPISGHATLYWYQQILGQGPKLLIQFQNNGVVDDSQLPKDRFSAERLKGVDSTLKIQPAKLEDSAVYLCASSFDDRRNTEAFFGQGTRLTVV.